This is a list of T cell receptor beta chains from one sample in a study of T cell responses to AZD1222 COVID-19 vaccine. Assay used: immunoSEQ multiplex PCR; TCRdb lists only in-frame clones, some missing. The sample has roughly 96,000 clones; more than 75% are singletons. This specimen was peripheral blood, taken on day 0 of AZD1222 vaccination. These TCRs come from an adult in good health. Both conserved end residues are part of each CDR3. Each record gives: D gene, clone size, V gene, J gene, CDR3 DNA, CDR3 protein. A D gene is named only where the DNA matches it firmly. Clone size, where shown, is once, few, many, or a class for clones that have expanded.

.	.	TRBV28	TRBJ1-2	TGTGCCAGCAGTTTCCTGGCAAATGGCTACACCTTC	CASSFLANGYTF
.	.	TRBV6-1	TRBJ2-1	TGTGCCAGCAGTGAATGGGGGGTGGGCGATGAGCAGTTCTTC	CASSEWGVGDEQFF
TRBD1	.	TRBV28	TRBJ1-1	TGTGCCAGCAGTTCGTGGACAGGGGGCGTTTCTGGGACTGAAGCTTTCTTT	CASSSWTGGVSGTEAFF
.	.	TRBV3-1/TRBV3-2	TRBJ1-4	TGTGCCAGCAGCCAGGCCCCCCGACGTGAAAAACTGTTTTTT	CASSQAPRREKLFF
TRBD2	.	TRBV5-6	TRBJ2-1	TGTGCCAGCAGCTTGAGTCGCACTAGCGGGGGCAGCTCCTACAATGAGCAGTTCTTC	CASSLSRTSGGSSYNEQFF
.	.	TRBV5-4	TRBJ2-7	TGTGCCAGCGGGGGGGGCAGGGGGCCCTCCTACGAGCAGTACTTC	CASGGGRGPSYEQYF
.	.	TRBV7-2	TRBJ2-7	TGTGCCAGCAGCTTACGGGGACAAGCCTACGAGCAGTACTTC	CASSLRGQAYEQYF
.	.	TRBV19	TRBJ1-2	TGTGCCAGTAGTATAGGCTCAGCTAACTATGGCTACACCTTC	CASSIGSANYGYTF
.	.	TRBV6-5	TRBJ1-1	TGTGCCAGCAGTTCAACACAGGGAATCGCTGAAGCTTTCTTT	CASSSTQGIAEAFF
.	.	TRBV2	TRBJ1-6	TGTGCCAGCAGTGAGACAGTTAACGATAATTCACCCCTCCACTTT	CASSETVNDNSPLHF
TRBD2	.	TRBV6-5	TRBJ2-7	TGTGCCACCTGCAGAGCGGGGAACTACGAGCAGTACTTC	CATCRAGNYEQYF
TRBD2	.	TRBV15	TRBJ2-1	TGTGCCACCAGCAGGACTAGCGGGAGTGTGAATGAGCAGTTCTTC	CATSRTSGSVNEQFF
TRBD1	.	TRBV6-5	TRBJ1-1	TGTGCCAGCCTCAGGGGGCACACTGAAGCTTTCTTT	CASLRGHTEAFF
TRBD2	once	TRBV30	TRBJ2-1	TGTGCCTGGAGTGGAGGGTCGGCTCGGACTAGCGGGAGTATGGACTCCTACAATGAGCAGTTCTTC	CAWSGGSARTSGSMDSYNEQFF
.	.	TRBV15	TRBJ1-4	TGTGCCACCAGCAGAGATCGGGGAAGGACTAATGAAAAACTGTTTTTT	CATSRDRGRTNEKLFF
.	.	TRBV30	TRBJ1-1	TGTGCCTGGGGCTGGGGAACTGAAGCTTTCTTT	CAWGWGTEAFF
.	.	TRBV20-1	TRBJ2-1	TGCAGTGCCCACCCGGGGGATGAGCAGTTCTTC	CSAHPGDEQFF
TRBD2	.	TRBV30	TRBJ2-2	TGTGCCTGGTCGAACTTGGGGGGGGCCGGGGAGCTGTTTTTT	CAWSNLGGAGELFF
.	.	TRBV11-2	TRBJ2-5	TGTGCCAGCAGCTTAATAGCCCAAGAGACCCAGTACTTC	CASSLIAQETQYF
TRBD1	.	TRBV28	TRBJ2-2	TGTGCCAGCAGTTTATTGGGGACAGGGACTACCGGGGAGCTGTTTTTT	CASSLLGTGTTGELFF
TRBD2	.	TRBV6-2/TRBV6-3	TRBJ2-7	TGTGCCAGCAGTTACGGGGTAGCGGGAGGAACTCAGCAGTACTTC	CASSYGVAGGTQQYF
.	.	TRBV28	TRBJ1-2	TGTGCCAGCAGTTTGCTTCGTAACTATGGCTACACCTTC	CASSLLRNYGYTF
TRBD1	.	TRBV11-1	TRBJ1-1	TGTGCCAGCAGCTTAGGACAGGGGATGAACACTGAAGCTTTCTTT	CASSLGQGMNTEAFF
TRBD1	.	TRBV19	TRBJ1-5	TGTGCCAGTAAAGGGACAGCCGATTTCCAGCCCCAGCATTTT	CASKGTADFQPQHF
.	.	TRBV27	TRBJ1-5	TGTGCCAGCAGTTTTAGGGGGCAGCCCCAGCATTTT	CASSFRGQPQHF
TRBD1	.	TRBV9	TRBJ2-2	TGTGCCAGCAGTTCAAGGACAGGGGGAGTTCCCGGGGAGCTGTTTTTT	CASSSRTGGVPGELFF
.	.	TRBV19	TRBJ1-1	TGTGCCAGTAGTATTGGACAGAACACTGAAGCTTTCTTT	CASSIGQNTEAFF
TRBD2	.	TRBV20-1	TRBJ2-7	TGCAGTGCTAGTCTTTTAGCGGGGACGTCTGAACAGTACTTC	CSASLLAGTSEQYF
.	.	TRBV24-1	TRBJ2-1	TGTGCCACCAGTGATTGGCGGGAGAGGGGGAATGAGCAGTTCTTC	CATSDWRERGNEQFF
.	.	TRBV27	TRBJ2-2	TGTGCCAGCAGTGGGGTCACCGGGGAGCTGTTTTTT	CASSGVTGELFF
.	many	TRBV11-3	TRBJ1-1	TGTGCCAGCAGCTTACAATCTGGGGAGAACACTGAAGCTTTCTTT	CASSLQSGENTEAFF
.	.	TRBV19	TRBJ1-6	TGTGCCAGTAGTGAAACGTTATATGGGAATTCACCCCTCCACTTT	CASSETLYGNSPLHF
.	.	TRBV5-4	TRBJ1-5	TGTGCCAGCAGCTTTGCAGGGCGCAATCAGCCCCAGCATTTT	CASSFAGRNQPQHF
TRBD2	.	TRBV4-1	TRBJ2-1	TGCGCCAGCAGCCAAGGACTGACTAGCGGAGCCTACAATGAGCAGTTCTTC	CASSQGLTSGAYNEQFF
TRBD1	.	TRBV7-9	TRBJ2-4	TGTGCCAGCAGTCCCGGGACAGCCGCCGCCCTAGCCAAAAACATTCAGTACTTC	CASSPGTAAALAKNIQYF
.	.	TRBV19	TRBJ1-3	TGTGCCAGTAGTCAGGGGTACTCTGGAAACACCATATATTTT	CASSQGYSGNTIYF
.	.	TRBV5-5	TRBJ1-2	TGTGCCAGCAGCTTGGGACCCAGGGGAGTAAACTATGGCTACACCTTC	CASSLGPRGVNYGYTF
TRBD2	once	TRBV3-1/TRBV3-2	TRBJ2-2	TGTGCCAGCAGAGAAGCGGGAGGAGGTGGCACCGGGGAGCTGTTTTTT	CASREAGGGGTGELFF
.	.	TRBV6-9	TRBJ1-6	TGTGCCAGCAGTTCCACTAATTCACCCCTCCACTTT	CASSSTNSPLHF
TRBD1	.	TRBV5-1	TRBJ2-3	TGCGCCAGCAGCTTGGCACAGGGGGCGGATACGCAGTATTTT	CASSLAQGADTQYF
TRBD2	.	TRBV11-2	TRBJ2-1	TGTGCCAGCAGCTTAGAGTTCTCTAGCGGGTACCCCTACAATGAGCAGTTCTTC	CASSLEFSSGYPYNEQFF
.	.	TRBV6-5	TRBJ2-7	TGTGCCAGTTGGCCCCCCATGGCCCCCTACGAGCAGTACTTC	CASWPPMAPYEQYF
TRBD1	.	TRBV19	TRBJ2-7	TGTGCCAGTAGTCCCAGAGACAGGGGGCGGCCCTACGAGCAGTACTTC	CASSPRDRGRPYEQYF
.	once	TRBV7-2	TRBJ1-2	TGTGCCAGCAGCTCAGGGTACCGGGGCTACTATGGCTACACCTTC	CASSSGYRGYYGYTF
.	once	TRBV28	TRBJ1-5	TGTGCCAGCAGTCAGCGAGATAGCAATCAGCCCCAGCATTTT	CASSQRDSNQPQHF
.	.	TRBV2	TRBJ1-5	TGTGCCAGCAGTGAAAAAGAGTATCAGCCCCAGCATTTT	CASSEKEYQPQHF
TRBD1	.	TRBV9	TRBJ2-1	TGTGCCAGCAGCGTAGAGGACAGGGATTACAATGAGCAGTTCTTC	CASSVEDRDYNEQFF
TRBD1	.	TRBV25-1	TRBJ2-6	TGTGCCAGCAGTGACCTTGACAGGGGGGCTGGGGCCAACGTCCTGACTTTC	CASSDLDRGAGANVLTF
TRBD1	.	TRBV7-6	TRBJ1-2	TGTGCCAGCAGCCCCGGACAGGGGGCTGACTATGGCTACACCTTC	CASSPGQGADYGYTF
.	.	TRBV28	TRBJ1-1	TGTGCCAGCAGTCTCTGGACAGTTTTGAACACTGAAGCTTTCTTT	CASSLWTVLNTEAFF
.	.	TRBV9	TRBJ2-7	TGTGCCAGCAGCGTAGGCAGAGGGGACGAGCAGTACTTC	CASSVGRGDEQYF
.	.	TRBV21-1	TRBJ2-2	TGTGCCAGCAGCAAAGAGACTAGCGGGAGTAACACCGGGGAGCTGTTTTTT	CASSKETSGSNTGELFF
.	few	TRBV19	TRBJ1-3	TGTGCCAGTAGTATAGCTGCCGCGTCCGGAAACACCATATATTTT	CASSIAAASGNTIYF
.	.	TRBV19	TRBJ1-2	TGTGCCAGTAGTATACCGAGGGGGGGCAACTATGGCTACACCTTC	CASSIPRGGNYGYTF
TRBD2	.	TRBV28	TRBJ2-2	TGTGCCAGCAGTTTCCTAGCGGGAGGCAACACCGGGGAGCTGTTTTTT	CASSFLAGGNTGELFF